The next 20 T cell receptor beta chains were all read from a single sample in a study of immune heterogeneity within non-small cell lung tumors. Bulk tumor genomic DNA was the template, and each sample received roughly 600 ng. Several biopsies per primary tumor were taken during surgery, spaced as far apart as possible. Curative operations were performed on patients who had untreated, newly diagnosed non-small cell lung cancer. It was with 32 V and 13 J primers that multiplex PCR amplified TCR beta CDR3. One entry per CDR3 protein results from TCRdb running MiXCR on the multiplex PCR reads. The sample lists about 23,000 distinct CDR3 sequences, 25% to 30% occurring once. The sequenced sample consisted of lung tumor tissue. The receptors were sampled from a man in his forties with non-small cell lung cancer.

Ten or more counts support this clonotype. The chain has TRBV19 and TRBJ1-1; 7 nucleotides align to TRBD1. This CDR3 has 15 residues. With V trimmed by 7 bases and J by 0 bases, 8 bases remained unmatched. The germline gives CDR1 LNHDA, CDR2 SQIVND (reference sequence). In DNA, the CDR3 is TGTGCCAGTACATATACGGGACAGCTGAACACTGAAGCTTTCTTT. It specifies CASTYTGQLNTEAFF.

On this clonotype: One base away lies a much larger clone, so this may be a sequencing read error. The chain uses TRBV11-3 and TRBJ2-7; 10 bases are shared with TRBD1. The CDR3 is made up of 15 amino acids. Germline V gene lookup returns CDR1 SGHNT and CDR2 YENEEA. The CDR3 region is CASSITGTGAYEKYF. The CDR3 nucleotides read TGTGCCAGCAGCATTACCGGGACAGGGGCCTACGAGAAGTACTTC.

Only one count was recorded for this clonotype. A read error may explain this, as a much larger clone is one base away. No conserved phenylalanine or tryptophan is present at the end of the CDR3, so a read error is the likely explanation. The chain has TRBV5-1 and TRBJ1-4; 8 positions agree with TRBD1. The CDR3 has 15 residues. Germline lookup yields CDR1 SGHRS and CDR2 YFSETQ. V gave up 4 bases and J gave up 5 bases; unmatched junction bases: 7. The CDR3 region has the DNA TGCGCCAGCAGCCTCGGACAGGGACCAAATGAAAAACTGTTTTCT. Its translation: CASSLGQGPNEKLFS.

The sample holds many counts of this clonotype. For the CDR3, the DNA is TGTGCCAGCTCGTCCCGGAGGAAAAAACTGTTTTTT. It is translated as CASSSRRKKLFF. The rearrangement links TRBV18 to TRBJ1-4; no firm D call. CDR3 length: 12 amino acids. V was shortened by 6 bases and J by 9 bases, with 11 bases between the two germline ends. The germline V gene encodes CDR1 KGHSH and CDR2 LQKENI.

This chain's CDR3 is CASSLGVTSGSHEQFF. In nucleotides, the CDR3 is TGTGCCAGCAGCTTAGGGGTGACTAGCGGGAGCCATGAGCAGTTCTTC. The chain employs TRBV7-9 and TRBJ2-1; 12 nucleotides line up with TRBD2. CDR3 size: 16 residues. Germline CDR1 reads SEHNR; CDR2 reads FQNEAQ (reference sequence). The V segment lost 1 base and the J segment 8 bases; nucleotides outside the gene matches: 6. The entire variable domain, with the rest obtained from reference TRBV7-9 and TRBJ2-1, is as follows: DTGVSQNPRHKITKRGQNVTFRCDPISEHNRLYWYRQTLGQGPEFLTYFQNEAQLEKSRLLSDRFSAERPKGSFSTLEIQRTEQGDSAMYLCASSLGVTSGSHEQFFGPGTRLTVL.

With regard to this clonotype: One base away lies a much larger clone, so this may be a sequencing read error. V usage is TRBV5-1 and J usage is TRBJ2-7; possible D gene TRBD2, 5 bases. The germline gives CDR1 SGHRS, CDR2 YFSETQ. Trimming removed 7 bases at V and 5 bases at J, with 19 bases between. CDR3 length: 14 amino acids. CDR3 sequence (DNA): TGCGCCAGCCGCTCCCGGCGGGCTGGGAACGAGCAGTACTTC. Translating gives CASRSRRAGNEQYF. Variable domain in full (rest from reference TRBV5-1 and TRBJ2-7): KAGVTQTPRYLIKTRGQQVTLSCSPISGHRSVSWYQQTPGQGLQFLFEYFSETQRNKGNFPGRFSGRQFSNSRSEMNVSTLELGDSALYLCASRSRRAGNEQYFGPGTRLTVT.

This clonotype was observed a few times. A much bigger clone sits one base away, suggesting this may be a read error. Here the CDR3 DNA reads TGTGCCAGTAGTATAGGGCCTTGGAGCTATGGCTACACCTTC. This translates into CASSIGPWSYGYTF. The rearrangement links TRBV19 to TRBJ1-2; D is ambiguous. The CDR3 consists of 14 residues. V lost 1 base and J lost 4, with 10 bases in between. Germline CDR1 LNHDA, CDR2 SQIVND (reference sequence).

Concerning this clonotype itself: Being one base from a much bigger clone, this may be a read error. The chain has TRBV12-3 or TRBV12-4 and TRBJ1-2; D ambiguous. V gave up 2 bases and J gave up 6 bases, with 16 bases separating them. The CDR3 loop spans 15 amino acids. CDR3 in amino acids: CASSLKAIAINGYTF. CDR3 in DNA: TGTGCCAGCAGTTTAAAGGCCATCGCTATCAATGGCTACACCTTC.

Relative to its sample, this clonotype is medium-sized. The rearrangement links TRBV12-3 or TRBV12-4 to TRBJ2-7; D perhaps matches TRBD2 (6 bases). Between the trimmed V and J ends, which lost 4 bases and 0 bases, there was a span of 13 bases. There are 15 residues in the CDR3. The chain's CDR3 is CASSSVLANSYEQYF. The CDR3 nucleotides read TGTGCCAGCAGTTCAGTACTAGCCAACTCCTACGAGCAGTACTTC.

The table lists this clonotype with many counts. This chain joins TRBV7-2 and TRBJ1-2, with 10 bases fitting TRBD1. Germline V gives CDR1 SGHTA, CDR2 FQGNSA. The length of the CDR3 is 14 residues. V shed 8 bases, J shed 4 bases, and the junction held 7 bases outside the gene matches. The chain's CDR3 is CASRWDRGVYGYTF. DNA for the CDR3: TGTGCCAGCCGCTGGGACAGGGGAGTCTATGGCTACACCTTC. Drawing the rest from reference TRBV7-2 and TRBJ1-2, the complete variable domain is GAGVSQSPSNKVTEKGKDVELRCDPISGHTALYWYRQSLGQGLEFLIYFQGNSAPDKSGLPSDRFSAERTGGSVSTLTIQRTQQEDSAVYLCASRWDRGVYGYTFGSGTRLTVV.

The V call is TRBV7-2, the J call TRBJ2-5; D might be TRBD1 (5 bases). V lost 4 bases to trimming and J lost 5 bases, with 14 bases between them. The length of the CDR3 is 14 residues. Germline V gives CDR1 SGHTA, CDR2 FQGNSA. The CDR3 here is CASSSSGFGETQYF. CDR3 sequence (DNA): TGTGCCAGCAGCTCCTCAGGGTTCGGGGAGACCCAGTACTTC.

In this sample, this clonotype turned up many times. CDR3: CASSRPFDPEQYF. The CDR3 DNA reads as TGTGCCAGCAGCAGACCGTTCGACCCCGAGCAGTACTTC. J is TRBJ2-7 and V is TRBV2; D not certain. Trimming left V 6 bases short and J 6 bases short, with 15 bases between. Germline values: CDR1 SNHLY, CDR2 FYNNEI. There are 13 residues in the CDR3.

The table lists this clonotype with a few counts. CDR3 sequence reads: CASSPLNLGEQFF. CDR3 nucleotide sequence: TGTGCCAGCTCACCACTCAATCTCGGGGAGCAGTTCTTC. The V gene is TRBV18, the J gene TRBJ2-1; D gene unclear. Germline lookup yields CDR1 KGHSH and CDR2 LQKENI. Trimming took off 1 base at V and 10 bases at J, with 11 bases between the two ends. The CDR3 extends over 13 amino acids.

There are many counts of this clonotype. V and J are TRBV3-1 and TRBJ2-3, with 12 nucleotides matching TRBD2. The V gene's germline CDR1 is LGHDT and CDR2 YNNKEL (reference sequence). With V trimmed by 4 bases and J by 7 bases, 12 bases remained unmatched. This CDR3 is built from 17 residues. The CDR3 here is CASSPFILAGGPHTQYF. CDR3 in DNA: TGTGCCAGCAGCCCCTTCATTCTAGCGGGAGGGCCACATACGCAGTATTTT.

This clonotype appeared many times. The junction and the germline gene differ at one end; a read error may be behind it. The rearrangement joins TRBV7-8 to TRBJ2-7; 7 bases agree with TRBD1. The CDR3 is 13 amino acids. CDR1 is SGHVS, CDR2 FQNEAQ, per germline. The CDR3 coding sequence is TGTGCCAGCAGCTTAGCCCAGACAGGGAATTCGCACTTC. Amino acids: CASSLAQTGNSHF.

Many counts were recorded for this clonotype. CDR3 sequence: CASTLRQGAYEQYF. The CDR3 bases are TGTGCCAGCACCTTGCGACAGGGGGCCTACGAGCAGTACTTC. The chain carries TRBV12-3 or TRBV12-4 and TRBJ2-7, with 9 bases fitting TRBD1. V was clipped by 7 bases and J by 2 bases; unmatched bases: 6. The CDR3 contains 14 residues.

The genes are TRBV3-1 and TRBJ1-2; D perhaps matches TRBD1 (5 bases). The germline gives CDR1 LGHDT, CDR2 YNNKEL (reference sequence). The CDR3 sequence is 14 residues long. The germline V and J ends were trimmed by 5 bases and 8 bases, with 18 bases remaining between them. The CDR3 DNA sequence: TGTGCCAGCAGCGGGAGTGGGGGAGGGGAGGGCTACACCTTC. It yields the protein CASSGSGGGEGYTF.

This clonotype was detected only once. This may come from a read error, since a much larger clone is one base off. The chain uses TRBV7-6 and TRBJ2-2; D remains ambiguous. This CDR3 has 15 amino acids. Germline loops: CDR1 SGHVS, CDR2 FNYEAQ. CDR3 loop: CAISRDTSNTGELFF. The DNA for the CDR3 is TGTGCCATCAGCCGCGACACTTCGAACACCGGGGAGCTGTTTTTT.

The CDR3 DNA reads as TGCAGCGTTGACAGCAGCGGGAGATTTTTGTACAATGAGCAGTTCTTC. This encodes CSVDSSGRFLYNEQFF. The chain links TRBV29-1 to TRBJ2-1; 8 nucleotides match TRBD2. V gave up 3 bases and J gave up 4 bases; unmatched junction bases: 11. Germline CDR1 SQVTM, CDR2 ANQGSEA. The CDR3 sequence is 16 residues long.

This clonotype was counted ten times or more. The J gene is TRBJ2-7, the V gene TRBV16; weak D call: TRBD1 (5 bases). Germline lookup yields CDR1 KGHSY and CDR2 FQNENV. V was cut by 4 bases and J by 0 bases, with 10 bases left in between. The CDR3 is made up of 14 amino acids. This chain's CDR3 is CASSPSDISYEQYF. The CDR3 nucleotides are TGTGCCAGCAGCCCCTCGGACATCTCCTACGAGCAGTACTTC.